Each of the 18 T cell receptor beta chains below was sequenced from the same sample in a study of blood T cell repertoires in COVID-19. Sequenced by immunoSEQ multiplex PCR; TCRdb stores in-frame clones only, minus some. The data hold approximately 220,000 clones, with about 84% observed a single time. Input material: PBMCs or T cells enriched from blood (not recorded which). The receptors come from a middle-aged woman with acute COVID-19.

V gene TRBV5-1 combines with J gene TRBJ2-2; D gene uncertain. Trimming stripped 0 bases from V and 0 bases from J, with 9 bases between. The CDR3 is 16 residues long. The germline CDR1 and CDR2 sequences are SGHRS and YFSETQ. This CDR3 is CASSLAMTPNTGELFF. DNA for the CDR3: TGCGCCAGCAGCTTGGCCATGACTCCGAACACCGGGGAGCTGTTTTTT.

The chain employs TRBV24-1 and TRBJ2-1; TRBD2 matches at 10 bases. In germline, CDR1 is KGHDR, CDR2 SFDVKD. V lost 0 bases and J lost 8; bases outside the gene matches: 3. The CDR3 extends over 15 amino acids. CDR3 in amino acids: CATSDLTSGVYEQFF. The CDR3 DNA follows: TGTGCCACCAGTGATTTGACTAGCGGGGTCTATGAGCAGTTCTTC.

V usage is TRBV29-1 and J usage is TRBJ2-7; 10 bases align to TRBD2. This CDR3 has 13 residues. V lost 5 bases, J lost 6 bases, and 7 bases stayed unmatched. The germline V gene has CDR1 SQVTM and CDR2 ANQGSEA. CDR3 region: CSVFTSGAGEQYF. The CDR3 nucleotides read TGCAGCGTTTTCACTAGCGGGGCGGGCGAGCAGTACTTC.

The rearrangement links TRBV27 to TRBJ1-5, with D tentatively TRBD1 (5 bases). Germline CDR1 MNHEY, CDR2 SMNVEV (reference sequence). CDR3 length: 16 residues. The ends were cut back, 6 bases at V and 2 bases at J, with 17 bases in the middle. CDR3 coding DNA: TGTGCCAGCAGAGTGGGGCAGGGTCAACGCAATCAGCCCCAGCATTTT. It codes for CASRVGQGQRNQPQHF.

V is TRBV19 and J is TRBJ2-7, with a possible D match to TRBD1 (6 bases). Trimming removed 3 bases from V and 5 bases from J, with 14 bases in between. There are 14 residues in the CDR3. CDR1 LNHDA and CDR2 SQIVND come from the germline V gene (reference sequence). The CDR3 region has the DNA TGTGCCAGTAGTATTGGTGTGGGGGCCGACGAGCAGTACTTC. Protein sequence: CASSIGVGADEQYF.

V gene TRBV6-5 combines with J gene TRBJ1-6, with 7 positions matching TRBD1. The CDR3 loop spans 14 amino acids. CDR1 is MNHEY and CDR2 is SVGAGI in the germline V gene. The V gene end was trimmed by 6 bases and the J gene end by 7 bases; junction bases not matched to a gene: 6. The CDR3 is CASSRQGTNSPLHF. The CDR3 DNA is TGTGCCAGCAGCCGACAGGGAACCAATTCACCCCTCCACTTT.

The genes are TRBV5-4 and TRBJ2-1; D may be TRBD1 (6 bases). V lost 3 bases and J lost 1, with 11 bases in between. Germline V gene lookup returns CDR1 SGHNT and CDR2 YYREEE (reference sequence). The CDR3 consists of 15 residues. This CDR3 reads CASSSGQLSYNEQFF. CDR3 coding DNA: TGTGCCAGCAGCTCTGGACAGTTATCCTACAATGAGCAGTTCTTC. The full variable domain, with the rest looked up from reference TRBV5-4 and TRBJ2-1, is ETGVTQSPTHLIKTRGQQVTLRCSSQSGHNTVSWYQQALGQGPQFIFQYYREEENGRGNFPPRFSGLQFPNYSSELNVNALELDDSALYLCASSSGQLSYNEQFFGPGTRLTVL.

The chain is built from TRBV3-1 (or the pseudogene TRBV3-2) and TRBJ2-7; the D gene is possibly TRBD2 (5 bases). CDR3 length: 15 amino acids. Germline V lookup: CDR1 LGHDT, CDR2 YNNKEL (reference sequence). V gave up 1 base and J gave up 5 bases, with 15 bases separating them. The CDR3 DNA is TGTGCCAGCAGCCAAGTCAGCCTTGGGCGGGACGAGCAGTACTTC. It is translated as CASSQVSLGRDEQYF.

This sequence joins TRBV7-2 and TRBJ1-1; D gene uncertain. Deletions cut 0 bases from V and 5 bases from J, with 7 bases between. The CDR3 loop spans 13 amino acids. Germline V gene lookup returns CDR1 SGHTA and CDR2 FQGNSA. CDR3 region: CASSLARVTEAFF. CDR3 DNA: TGTGCCAGCAGCTTAGCGAGGGTTACTGAAGCTTTCTTT.

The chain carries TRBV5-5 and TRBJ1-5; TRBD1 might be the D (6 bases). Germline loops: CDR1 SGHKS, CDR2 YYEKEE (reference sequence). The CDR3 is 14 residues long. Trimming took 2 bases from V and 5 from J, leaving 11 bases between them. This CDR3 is CASSFSGEDQPQHF. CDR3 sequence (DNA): TGTGCCAGCAGCTTCTCAGGGGAAGATCAGCCCCAGCATTTT.

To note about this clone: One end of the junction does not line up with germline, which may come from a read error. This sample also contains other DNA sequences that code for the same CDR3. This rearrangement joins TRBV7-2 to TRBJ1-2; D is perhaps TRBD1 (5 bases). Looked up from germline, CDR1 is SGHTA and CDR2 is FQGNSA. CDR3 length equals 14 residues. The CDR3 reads CASSLEWSGDGYTF. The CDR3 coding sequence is TGTGCCAGCAGCTTAGAATGGTCGGGGGATGGTTACACCTTC.

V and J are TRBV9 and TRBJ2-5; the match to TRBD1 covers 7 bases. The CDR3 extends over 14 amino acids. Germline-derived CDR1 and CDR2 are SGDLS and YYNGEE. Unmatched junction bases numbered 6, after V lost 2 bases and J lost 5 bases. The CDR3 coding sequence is TGTGCCAGCAGCGTCGACAGGGCGCGGGAGACCCAGTACTTC. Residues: CASSVDRARETQYF. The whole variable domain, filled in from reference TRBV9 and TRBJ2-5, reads DSGVTQTPKHLITATGQRVTLRCSPRSGDLSVYWYQQSLDQGLQFLIQYYNGEERAKGNILERFSAQQFPDLHSELNLSSLELGDSALYFCASSVDRARETQYFGPGTRLLVL.

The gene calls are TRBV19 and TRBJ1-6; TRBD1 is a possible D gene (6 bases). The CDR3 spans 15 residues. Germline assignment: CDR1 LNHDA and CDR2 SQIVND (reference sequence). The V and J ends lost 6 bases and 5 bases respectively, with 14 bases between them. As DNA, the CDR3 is TGTGCCAGTAGGGACAGACCCGGGGATAATTCACCCCTCCACTTT. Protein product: CASRDRPGDNSPLHF.

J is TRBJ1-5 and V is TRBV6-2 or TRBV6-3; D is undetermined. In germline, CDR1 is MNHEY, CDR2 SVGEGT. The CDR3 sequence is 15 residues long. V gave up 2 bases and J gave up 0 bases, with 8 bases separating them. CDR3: CASSYPQNSNQPQHF. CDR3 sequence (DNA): TGTGCCAGCAGTTACCCACAGAATAGCAATCAGCCCCAGCATTTT.

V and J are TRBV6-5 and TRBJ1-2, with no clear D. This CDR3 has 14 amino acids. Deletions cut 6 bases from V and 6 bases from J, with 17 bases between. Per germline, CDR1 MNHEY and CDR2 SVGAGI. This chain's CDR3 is CASSPGIASNGYTF. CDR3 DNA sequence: TGTGCCAGCAGCCCCGGGATCGCTTCCAATGGCTACACCTTC.

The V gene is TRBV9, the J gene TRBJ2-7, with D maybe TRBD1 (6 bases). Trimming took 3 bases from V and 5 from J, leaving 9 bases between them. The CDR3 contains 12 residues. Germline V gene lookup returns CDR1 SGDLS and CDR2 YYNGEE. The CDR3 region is CASSAGVNEQYF. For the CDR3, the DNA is TGTGCCAGCAGCGCAGGGGTAAACGAGCAGTACTTC.

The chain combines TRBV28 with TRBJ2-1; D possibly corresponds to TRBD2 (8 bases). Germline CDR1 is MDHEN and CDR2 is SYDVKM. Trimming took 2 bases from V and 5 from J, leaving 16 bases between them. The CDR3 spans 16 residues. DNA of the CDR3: TGTGCCAGCAGTTTACCGGGAGGGGGCGTAAACAATGAGCAGTTCTTC. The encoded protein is CASSLPGGGVNNEQFF.

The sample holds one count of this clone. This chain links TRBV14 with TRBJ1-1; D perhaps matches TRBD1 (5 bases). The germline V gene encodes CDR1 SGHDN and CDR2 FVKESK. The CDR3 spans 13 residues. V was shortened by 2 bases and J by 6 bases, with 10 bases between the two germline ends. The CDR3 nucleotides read TGTGCCAGCAGCCAACCCCCGGGGGCTGAAGCTTTCTTT. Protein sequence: CASSQPPGAEAFF.